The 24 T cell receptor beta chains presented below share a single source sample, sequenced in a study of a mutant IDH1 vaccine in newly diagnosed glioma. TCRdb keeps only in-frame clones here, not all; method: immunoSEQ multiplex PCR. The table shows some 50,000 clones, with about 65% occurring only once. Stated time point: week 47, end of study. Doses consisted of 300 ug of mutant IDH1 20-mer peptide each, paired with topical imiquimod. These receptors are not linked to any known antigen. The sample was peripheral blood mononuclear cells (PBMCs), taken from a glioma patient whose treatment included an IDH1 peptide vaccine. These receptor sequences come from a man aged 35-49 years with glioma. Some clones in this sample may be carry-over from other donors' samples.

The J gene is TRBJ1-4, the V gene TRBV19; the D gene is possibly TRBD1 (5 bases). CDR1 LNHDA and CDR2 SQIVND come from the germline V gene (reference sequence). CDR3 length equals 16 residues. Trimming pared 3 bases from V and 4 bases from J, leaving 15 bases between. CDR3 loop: CASSMGLTSGNEKLFF. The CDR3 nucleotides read TGTGCCAGTAGTATGGGGCTTACAAGCGGTAATGAAAAACTGTTTTTT.

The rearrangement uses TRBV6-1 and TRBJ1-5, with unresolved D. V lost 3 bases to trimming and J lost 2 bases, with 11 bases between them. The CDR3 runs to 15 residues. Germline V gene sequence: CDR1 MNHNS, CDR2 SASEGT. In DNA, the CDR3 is TGTGCCAGCAGTGATCGGGGAGAGGGCAATCAGCCCCAGCATTTT. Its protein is CASSDRGEGNQPQHF.

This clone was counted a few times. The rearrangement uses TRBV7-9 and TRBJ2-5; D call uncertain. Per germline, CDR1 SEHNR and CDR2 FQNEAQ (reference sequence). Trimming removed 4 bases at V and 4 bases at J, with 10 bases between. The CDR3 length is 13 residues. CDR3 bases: TGTGCCAGCAGCTCTGGCCCCCGAGAGACCCAGTACTTC. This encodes CASSSGPRETQYF.

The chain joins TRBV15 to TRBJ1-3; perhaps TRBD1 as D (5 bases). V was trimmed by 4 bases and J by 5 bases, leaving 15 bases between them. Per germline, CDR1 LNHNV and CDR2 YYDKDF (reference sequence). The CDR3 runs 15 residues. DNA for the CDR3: TGTGCCACCAGCAAAAACCGGGACCGGAGAAACACCATATATTTT. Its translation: CATSKNRDRRNTIYF.

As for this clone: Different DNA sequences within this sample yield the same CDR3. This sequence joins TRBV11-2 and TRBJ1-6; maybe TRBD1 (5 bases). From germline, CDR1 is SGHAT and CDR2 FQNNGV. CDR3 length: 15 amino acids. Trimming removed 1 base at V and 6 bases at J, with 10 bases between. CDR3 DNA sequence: TGTGCCAGCAGCTTAGCTATCCAGGGTAATTCACCCCTCCACTTT. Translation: CASSLAIQGNSPLHF.

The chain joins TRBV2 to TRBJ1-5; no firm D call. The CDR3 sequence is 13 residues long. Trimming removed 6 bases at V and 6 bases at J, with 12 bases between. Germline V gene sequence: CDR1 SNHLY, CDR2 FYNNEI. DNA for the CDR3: TGTGCCAGCAGGGCCGGGTGGGGTCAGCCCCAGCATTTT. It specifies CASRAGWGQPQHF.

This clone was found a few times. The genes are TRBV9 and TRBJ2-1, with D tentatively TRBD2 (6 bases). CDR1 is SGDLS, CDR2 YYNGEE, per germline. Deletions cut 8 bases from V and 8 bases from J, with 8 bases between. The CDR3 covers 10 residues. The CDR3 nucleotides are TGTGCCAGTTCGGGGGATGAGCAGTTCTTC. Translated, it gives CASSGDEQFF.

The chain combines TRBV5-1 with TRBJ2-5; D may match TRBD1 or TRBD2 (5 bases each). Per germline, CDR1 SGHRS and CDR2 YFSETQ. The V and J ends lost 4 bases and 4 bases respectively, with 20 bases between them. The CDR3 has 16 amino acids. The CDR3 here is CASSRGDGAGGETQYF. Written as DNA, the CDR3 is TGCGCCAGCAGCCGTGGGGACGGGGCGGGCGGAGAGACCCAGTACTTC.

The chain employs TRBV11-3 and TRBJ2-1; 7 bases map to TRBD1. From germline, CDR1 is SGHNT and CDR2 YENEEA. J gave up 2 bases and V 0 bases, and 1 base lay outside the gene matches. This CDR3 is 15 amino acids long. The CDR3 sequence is CASSLEQGAYNEQFF. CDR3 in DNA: TGTGCCAGCAGCTTAGAGCAGGGGGCCTACAATGAGCAGTTCTTC.

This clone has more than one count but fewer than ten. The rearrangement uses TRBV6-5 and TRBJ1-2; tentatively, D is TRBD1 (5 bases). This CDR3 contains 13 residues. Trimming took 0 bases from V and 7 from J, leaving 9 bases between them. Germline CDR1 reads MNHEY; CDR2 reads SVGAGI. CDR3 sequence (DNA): TGTGCCAGCAGTTACTCCGAGGGGATTGGCTACACCTTC. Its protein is CASSYSEGIGYTF.

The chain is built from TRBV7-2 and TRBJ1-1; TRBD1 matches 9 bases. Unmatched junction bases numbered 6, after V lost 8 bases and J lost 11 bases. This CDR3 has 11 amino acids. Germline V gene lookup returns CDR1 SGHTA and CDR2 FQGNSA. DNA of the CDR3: TGTGCCAGCGGACAGGGGCGTCAGGCTTTCTTT. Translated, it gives CASGQGRQAFF.

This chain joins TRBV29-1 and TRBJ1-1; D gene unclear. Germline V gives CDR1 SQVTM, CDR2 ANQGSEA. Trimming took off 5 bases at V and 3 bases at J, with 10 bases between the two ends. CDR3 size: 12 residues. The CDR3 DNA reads TGCAGCGTTCCGGGGAGGTACACTGAAGCTTTCTTT. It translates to CSVPGRYTEAFF.

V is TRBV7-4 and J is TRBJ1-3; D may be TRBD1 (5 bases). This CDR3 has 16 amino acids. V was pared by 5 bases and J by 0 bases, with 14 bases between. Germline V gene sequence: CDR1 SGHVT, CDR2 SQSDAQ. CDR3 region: CASSGDGHHSGNTIYF. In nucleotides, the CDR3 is TGTGCCAGCAGCGGGGACGGCCATCACTCTGGAAACACCATATATTTT.

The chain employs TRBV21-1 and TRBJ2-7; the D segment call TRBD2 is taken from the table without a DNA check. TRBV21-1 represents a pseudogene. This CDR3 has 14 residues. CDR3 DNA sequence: TGTGCCAGCAGCAGACTAGCGGGGGAGTACGAGCAGTACTTC. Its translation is CASSRLAGEYEQYF.

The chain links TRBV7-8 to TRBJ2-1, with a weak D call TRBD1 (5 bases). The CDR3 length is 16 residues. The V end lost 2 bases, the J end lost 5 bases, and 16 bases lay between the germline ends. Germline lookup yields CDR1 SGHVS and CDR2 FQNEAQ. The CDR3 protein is CASSLLGSGRDNEQFF. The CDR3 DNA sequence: TGTGCCAGCAGCTTACTAGGGTCGGGCAGGGACAATGAGCAGTTCTTC.

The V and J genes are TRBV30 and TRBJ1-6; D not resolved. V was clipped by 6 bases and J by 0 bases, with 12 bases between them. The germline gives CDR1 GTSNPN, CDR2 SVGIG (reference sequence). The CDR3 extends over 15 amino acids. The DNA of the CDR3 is TGTGCCTGCCGAAAAGGCAGCTCCTATAATTCACCCCTCCACTTT. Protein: CACRKGSSYNSPLHF.

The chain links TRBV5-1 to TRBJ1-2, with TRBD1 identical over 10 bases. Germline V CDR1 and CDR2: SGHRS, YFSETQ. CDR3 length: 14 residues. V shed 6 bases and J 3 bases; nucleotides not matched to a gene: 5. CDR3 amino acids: CASNPGQGYYGYTF. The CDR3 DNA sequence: TGCGCCAGCAATCCGGGACAGGGGTACTATGGCTACACCTTC.

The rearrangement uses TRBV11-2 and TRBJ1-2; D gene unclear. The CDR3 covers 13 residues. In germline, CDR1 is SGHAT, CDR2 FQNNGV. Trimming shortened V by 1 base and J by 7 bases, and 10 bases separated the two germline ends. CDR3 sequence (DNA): TGTGCCAGCAGCTTAGTAGAACTGGGTGGCTACACCTTC. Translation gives CASSLVELGGYTF.

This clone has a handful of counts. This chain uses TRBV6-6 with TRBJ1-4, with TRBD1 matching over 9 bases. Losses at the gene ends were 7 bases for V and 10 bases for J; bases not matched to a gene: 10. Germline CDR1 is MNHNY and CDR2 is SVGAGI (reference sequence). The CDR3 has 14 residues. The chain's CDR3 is CASTTGTGLRKLFF. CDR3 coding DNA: TGTGCCAGCACCACGGGGACAGGGTTGCGAAAACTGTTTTTT.

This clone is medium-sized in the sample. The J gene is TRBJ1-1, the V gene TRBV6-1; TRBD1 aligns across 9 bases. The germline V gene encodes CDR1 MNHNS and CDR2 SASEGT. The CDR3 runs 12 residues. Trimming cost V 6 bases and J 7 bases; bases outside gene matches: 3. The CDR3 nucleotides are TGTGCCAGCAGACGGACAGGGGATGAAGCTTTCTTT. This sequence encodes CASRRTGDEAFF.

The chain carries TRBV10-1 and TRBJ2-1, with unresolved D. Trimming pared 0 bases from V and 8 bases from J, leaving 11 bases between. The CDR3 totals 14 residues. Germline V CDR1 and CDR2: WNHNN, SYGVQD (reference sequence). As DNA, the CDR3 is TGCGCCAGCAGTGAGTCTCCGAGCCGCTATGAGCAGTTCTTC. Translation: CASSESPSRYEQFF.

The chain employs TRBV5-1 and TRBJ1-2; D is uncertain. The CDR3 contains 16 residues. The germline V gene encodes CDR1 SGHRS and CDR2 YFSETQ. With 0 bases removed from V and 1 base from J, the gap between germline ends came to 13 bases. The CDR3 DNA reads TGCGCCAGCAGCTTGGAGCCGTGGGAGGTTAACTATGGCTACACCTTC. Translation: CASSLEPWEVNYGYTF.

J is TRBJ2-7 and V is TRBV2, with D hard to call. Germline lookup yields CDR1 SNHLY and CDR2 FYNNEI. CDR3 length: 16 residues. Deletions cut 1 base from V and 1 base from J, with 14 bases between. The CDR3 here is CASSEGGSATSYEQYF. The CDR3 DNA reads TGTGCCAGCAGTGAAGGAGGATCCGCGACTTCCTACGAGCAGTACTTC.

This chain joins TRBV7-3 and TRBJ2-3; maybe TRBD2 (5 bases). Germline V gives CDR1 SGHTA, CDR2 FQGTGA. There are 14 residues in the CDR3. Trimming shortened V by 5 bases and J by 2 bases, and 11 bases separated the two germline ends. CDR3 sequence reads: CASSQVGVTDTQYF. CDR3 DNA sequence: TGTGCCAGCAGCCAAGTCGGGGTCACAGATACGCAGTATTTT.